This TCR beta chain was found in a study of T cells after yellow fever vaccination. Study results and limitations: Only a minor proportion of clonotypes was detected across both CD4 and CD8 compartments.

This clonotype was counted only a few times. Its cognate antigen is unknown. One entry per CDR3 protein results from TCRdb running MiXCR on the 5' RACE reads. The table records around 140,000 distinct CDR3 sequences, approximately 6.6% of them present only once. This CDR3 is built from 12 residues. Trimming removed 6 bases from V and 12 bases from J, with 15 bases in between. Germline V gene lookup returns CDR1 MNHEY and CDR2 SMNVEV (reference sequence). The input for sequencing was CD4+ T cells sorted from PBMCs, taken 10 days after the yellow fever booster vaccination. This clonotype was sampled from a man younger than 40 who received the YFV17D yellow fever vaccine. This chain uses TRBV27 with TRBJ2-1; TRBD2 might be the D (5 bases). CDR3: CASRVIGGGQFF. CDR3 nucleotide sequence: TGTGCCAGCAGAGTCATTGGAGGTGGGCAGTTCTTC.